These T cell receptor beta chains were read from a single sample in a study of CD8 T cells in ankylosing spondylitis. TCRdb reprocessed the 5' RACE reads via MiXCR and lists one record per CDR3 protein. The table includes over 200,000 distinct CDR3 sequences, 10% detected once. The sequenced sample consisted of blood, either unsorted or a sorted T cell fraction (not recorded which). The receptors were gathered from a male donor with ankylosing spondylitis or in good health (not recorded which). CDR3s include the opening cysteine and the closing phenylalanine or tryptophan. The D gene is left open where the match is weak. Part of the rows lack a size; the others show once, few, many or a class for expanded clones.

size,V,J,D,DNA,CDR3
.,TRBV5-1,TRBJ2-3,.,TGCGCCAGCAGCTTGGAGCGGGCCCCAGATACGCAGTATTTT,CASSLERAPDTQYF
.,TRBV11-1,TRBJ2-2,TRBD1,TGTGCCAGCAGCGTGCTGACAGGGGCCACCGGGGAGCTGTTTTTT,CASSVLTGATGELFF
many,TRBV7-2,TRBJ2-1,TRBD2,TGTGCCAGCAGCTTTCGGGCTAGCGGGGGGTATTACAATGAGCAGTTCTTC,CASSFRASGGYYNEQFF
many,TRBV7-2,TRBJ2-7,TRBD2,TGTGCCAGCAGCTTAGTCGCTAGCGGGGAGGCCCTCTCCTACGAGCAGTACTTC,CASSLVASGEALSYEQYF
.,TRBV20-1,TRBJ2-3,TRBD2,TGCAGTGCCGGGGGAGGGACAGATACGCAGTATTTT,CSAGGGTDTQYF
many,TRBV12-3/TRBV12-4,TRBJ2-3,.,TGTGCCAGCATTCGTGGGTCAGGGAATCCAGATACGCAGTATTTT,CASIRGSGNPDTQYF
.,TRBV5-6,TRBJ1-2,.,TGTGCCAGCACCCCCAGCTTAAGTGTTCCCTACGGCTACACCTTC,CASTPSLSVPYGYTF
many,TRBV11-2,TRBJ2-3,TRBD2,TGTGCCAGCAGCTTAAGGAGCGGGGTCCGACCTAGCACAGATACGCAGTATTTT,CASSLRSGVRPSTDTQYF
.,TRBV9,TRBJ1-4,.,TGTGCCAGCAGCGCCGAAGGTGGAGGGGCCGAAAAACTGTTTTTT,CASSAEGGGAEKLFF
.,TRBV28,TRBJ1-2,TRBD1,TGTGCCAGCAGTACTACAACAGGGGTCTACACCTTC,CASSTTTGVYTF
few,TRBV20-1,TRBJ2-3,.,TGCAGTGCTAGAGATCAATTTTTGTCAGATACGCAGTATTTT,CSARDQFLSDTQYF
few,TRBV20-1,TRBJ2-5,.,TGCAGTGCTAGTGTAGCAGCAGAGACCCAGTACTTC,CSASVAAETQYF
many,TRBV4-2,TRBJ2-7,TRBD2,TGTGCCAGCAGCCAAGTGTTTCTAGCGGGGGGCGTTCAGTACTTC,CASSQVFLAGGVQYF
many,TRBV18,TRBJ2-1,.,TGTGCCAGCTCATCGCCCCGGGCGAATGAGCAGTTCTTC,CASSSPRANEQFF
.,TRBV5-1,TRBJ2-3,TRBD2,TGCGCCAGCAGCGGAGTGGGGAGCGGGGCGAGCACAGATACGCAGTATTTT,CASSGVGSGASTDTQYF
few,TRBV18,TRBJ2-1,TRBD1,TGTGCCAGCTCCTTCAGAGGGGACAGGCCCGAAAGGCAGTTCTTC,CASSFRGDRPERQFF
few,TRBV20-1,TRBJ1-6,.,TGCAGTGCCTACAGGGAAGGGGGTAATTCACCCCTCCACTTT,CSAYREGGNSPLHF
many,TRBV9,TRBJ1-4,.,TGTGCCAGCAGCAACTATGCGGCATCTGATGAAAAACTGTTTTTT,CASSNYAASDEKLFF
.,TRBV5-5,TRBJ2-6,.,TGTGCCAGCCTCCCCTCTGGGGCCAACGTCCTGACTTTC,CASLPSGANVLTF
many,TRBV9,TRBJ2-1,TRBD2,TGTGCCAGCAGCGTAGCTCTATCCCCAGGACTAGAGTTCAATGAGCAGTTCTTC,CASSVALSPGLEFNEQFF
.,TRBV19,TRBJ2-2,.,TGTGCCAGTAGTATAGAATGGGGTGGCACCGGGGAGCTGTTTTTT,CASSIEWGGTGELFF
few,TRBV20-1,TRBJ2-2,.,TGCAGTGCTAGAGGGGACAAGTCCACCGGGGAGCTGTTTTTT,CSARGDKSTGELFF
many,TRBV28,TRBJ2-7,.,TGTGCCAGCAGCGTTACCCCCGGAGTAACCTACGAGCAGTACTTC,CASSVTPGVTYEQYF
many,TRBV5-1,TRBJ1-2,TRBD1,TGCGCCAGCAGCGACGGGGACAGACTTAACTATGGCTACACCTTC,CASSDGDRLNYGYTF
many,TRBV3-1,TRBJ2-7,TRBD1,TGTGCCAGCAGCCAAACCACAGGGGACTACGAGCAGTACTTC,CASSQTTGDYEQYF
many,TRBV27,TRBJ1-5,.,TGTGCCAGCAGTGTCGACAGTGGGAATCAGCCCCAGCATTTT,CASSVDSGNQPQHF
many,TRBV5-6,TRBJ1-6,.,TGTGCCAGCAGCCCGTGGACGGATTATAATTCACCCCTCCACTTT,CASSPWTDYNSPLHF
few,TRBV20-1,TRBJ2-7,TRBD1,TGCAGTGCTAGATCCGACAGGGCGGCTTACGAGCAGTACTTC,CSARSDRAAYEQYF
many,TRBV28,TRBJ2-7,.,TGTGCCAGCAGTACCGGGGATCTATACGAGCAGTACTTC,CASSTGDLYEQYF
.,TRBV28,TRBJ2-5,.,TGTGCCAGCAGTTGGGGGGGCAATCATGAGACCCAGTACTTC,CASSWGGNHETQYF
.,TRBV11-2,TRBJ1-1,.,TGTGCCAGCACCAAGACACCGAACACTGAAGCTTTCTTT,CASTKTPNTEAFF
few,TRBV20-1,TRBJ2-7,TRBD1,TGCAGTGCTCCGCACTCCGGGACAGGGGGCTACGAGCAGTACTTC,CSAPHSGTGGYEQYF
few,TRBV29-1,TRBJ1-6,.,TGCAGCGTTTCGGGGGGCGGTAATTCACCCCTCCACTTT,CSVSGGGNSPLHF
many,TRBV20-1,TRBJ1-5,.,TGCAGTGCTAGAGAAGCAAGGGCGAATCAGCCCCAGCATTTT,CSAREARANQPQHF
many,TRBV20-1,TRBJ2-1,TRBD1,TGCAGTGCTAGAGGACAGGGAAGCCACAATGAGCAGTTCTTC,CSARGQGSHNEQFF
many,TRBV7-8,TRBJ2-5,.,TGTGCCAGCAGCTTAGTCGGGGGCGGGACAGAGAAAGAGACCCAGTACTTC,CASSLVGGGTEKETQYF
many,TRBV24-1,TRBJ1-4,TRBD1,TGTGCCAGGGCCGGGACAGGGGATGAAAAACTGTTTTTT,CARAGTGDEKLFF
few,TRBV5-1,TRBJ2-2,TRBD2,TGCGCCAGCAGCCCCGGGGGGAATAACGGGGAGCTGTTTTTT,CASSPGGNNGELFF
.,TRBV28,TRBJ1-1,.,TGTGCCAGCAGTTCCCGGAGCACTGAAGCTTTCTTT,CASSSRSTEAFF
.,TRBV29-1,TRBJ1-3,.,TGCAGCGTTGTACAGAACTCTGGAAACACCATATATTTT,CSVVQNSGNTIYF
many,TRBV12-3/TRBV12-4,TRBJ1-4,.,TGTGCCAGCGCTGCCGGGACTTTCTCCTTTAATGAAAAACTGTTTTTT,CASAAGTFSFNEKLFF
many,TRBV7-8,TRBJ1-1,.,TGTGCCAGCAGCTTAGGAACGGCGGTTCAAAAGAACACTGAAGCTTTCTTT,CASSLGTAVQKNTEAFF
many,TRBV27,TRBJ2-1,TRBD1,TGTGCCAGCAGTAGATCGACAGGGTATCAGCAGTTCTTC,CASSRSTGYQQFF
.,TRBV6-5,TRBJ2-7,.,TGTGCCAGCAGTTCCCCTAGGAGCTCCTACGAGCAGTACTTC,CASSSPRSSYEQYF
.,TRBV12-3/TRBV12-4,TRBJ1-1,.,TGTGCCAGCAGTTTTAGTTACGCTGAAGCTTTCTTT,CASSFSYAEAFF
few,TRBV5-1,TRBJ2-1,.,TGCGCCAGCAGCTTGGATTCAGCCCGCAATGAGCAGTTCTTC,CASSLDSARNEQFF
many,TRBV5-1,TRBJ2-1,.,TGCGCCAGCAGCCCCGAAGGGTGGAGCTCCTACAATGAGCAGTTCTTC,CASSPEGWSSYNEQFF
many,TRBV28,TRBJ1-5,TRBD1,TGTGCCAGCACCCTTTTGCCTCCGACAGGGGGGGATCAGCCCCAGCATTTT,CASTLLPPTGGDQPQHF
many,TRBV7-8,TRBJ1-1,.,TGTGCCAGCAGCTTCGCGGGAGGTGAAGCTTTCTTT,CASSFAGGEAFF
few,TRBV20-1,TRBJ2-2,.,TGCAGTGCTAGGCGCAGAGCGAACACCGGGGAGCTGTTTTTT,CSARRRANTGELFF
few,TRBV5-6,TRBJ2-5,.,TGTGCCAGCAGCTTATACGGGTCGGTAGGAGAGACCCAGTACTTC,CASSLYGSVGETQYF